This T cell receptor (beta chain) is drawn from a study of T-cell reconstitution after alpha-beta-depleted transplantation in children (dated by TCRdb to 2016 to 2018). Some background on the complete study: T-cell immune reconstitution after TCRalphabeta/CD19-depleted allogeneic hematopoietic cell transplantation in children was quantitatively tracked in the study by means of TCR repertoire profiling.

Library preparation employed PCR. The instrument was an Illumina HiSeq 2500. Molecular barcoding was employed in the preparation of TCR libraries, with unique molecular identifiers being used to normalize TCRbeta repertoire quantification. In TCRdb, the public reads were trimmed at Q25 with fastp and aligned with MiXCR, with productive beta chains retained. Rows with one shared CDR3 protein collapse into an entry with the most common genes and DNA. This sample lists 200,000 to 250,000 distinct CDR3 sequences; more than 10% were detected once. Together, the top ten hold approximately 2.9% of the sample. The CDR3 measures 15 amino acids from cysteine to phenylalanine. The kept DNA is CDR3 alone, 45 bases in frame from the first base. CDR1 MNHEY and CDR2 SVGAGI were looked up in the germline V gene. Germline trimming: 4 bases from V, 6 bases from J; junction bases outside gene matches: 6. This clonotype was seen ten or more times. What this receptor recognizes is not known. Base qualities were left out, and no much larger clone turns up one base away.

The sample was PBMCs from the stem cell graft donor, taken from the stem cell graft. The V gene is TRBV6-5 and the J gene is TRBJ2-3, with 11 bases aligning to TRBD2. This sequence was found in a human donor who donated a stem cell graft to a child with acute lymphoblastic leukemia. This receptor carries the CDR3 CASSSSGGTSDTQYF. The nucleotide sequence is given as TGTGCCAGCAGTTCTAGCGGGGGGACCTCGGATACGCAGTATTTT.